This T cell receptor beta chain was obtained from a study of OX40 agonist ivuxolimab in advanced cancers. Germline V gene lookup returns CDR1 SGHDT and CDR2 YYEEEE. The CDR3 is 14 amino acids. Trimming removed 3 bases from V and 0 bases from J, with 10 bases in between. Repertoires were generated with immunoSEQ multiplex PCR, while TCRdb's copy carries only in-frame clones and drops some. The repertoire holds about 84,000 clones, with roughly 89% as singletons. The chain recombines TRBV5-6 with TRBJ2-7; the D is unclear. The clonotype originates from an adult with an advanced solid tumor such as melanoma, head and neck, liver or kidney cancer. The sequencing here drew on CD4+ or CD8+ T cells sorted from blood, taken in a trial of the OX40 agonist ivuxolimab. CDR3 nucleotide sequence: TGTGCCAGCAGCTCATTGACAAACTCCTACGAGCAGTACGTC. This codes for CASSSLTNSYEQYV.